These 27 T cell receptor beta chains came from one sample sequenced in a study of blood T cell repertoires in COVID-19. This table comes from immunoSEQ multiplex PCR, and its TCRdb copy is limited to in-frame clones, with some not included. The sample has under 150,000 clones; around 85% are singletons. Sequencing was carried out using PBMCs or T cells enriched from blood (not recorded which). The receptors come from a woman in her forties who had recovered from COVID-19.

CDR3 loop: CASSPLGGERTSPYEQYF. CDR3 bases: TGTGCCAGCTCGCCCTTGGGGGGGGAAAGGACTTCCCCCTACGAGCAGTACTTC. The V gene is TRBV18, the J gene TRBJ2-7; 7 bases match TRBD2. The V and J ends lost 6 bases and 2 bases, in that order; junction bases with no gene match: 19. Germline lookup yields CDR1 KGHSH and CDR2 LQKENI. This CDR3 spans 18 amino acids.

This sequence joins TRBV30 and TRBJ1-6; 10 positions match TRBD1. With V trimmed by 3 bases and J by 7 bases, 3 bases remained unmatched. CDR1 and CDR2 from the germline V gene are GTSNPN and SVGIG (reference sequence). This CDR3 has 14 residues. CDR3 sequence reads: CAWRGQGQNSPLHF. In DNA, the CDR3 is TGTGCCTGGAGGGGACAGGGGCAAAATTCACCCCTCCACTTT.

This clone has a single count. V is TRBV10-3 and J is TRBJ2-1, with D possibly being TRBD2 (6 bases). The V end was cut by 6 bases, the J end by 4 bases, with 22 bases between. CDR1 is ENHRY and CDR2 is SYGVKD in the germline V gene. The CDR3 length is 17 residues. The CDR3 sequence: CAISYSGRLGTYNEQFF. CDR3 coding DNA: TGTGCCATCAGCTATTCGGGGCGACTAGGAACTTACAATGAGCAGTTCTTC.

This rearrangement joins TRBV19 to TRBJ2-5; TRBD2 agrees at 12 bases. V lost 8 bases to trimming and J lost 5 bases; unmatched junction nucleotides: 15. In germline, CDR1 is LNHDA, CDR2 SQIVND (reference sequence). The CDR3 is 17 amino acids. The CDR3 reads CASQKGVTSGSSETQYF. CDR3 bases: TGTGCCAGTCAAAAAGGTGTGACTAGCGGGAGCTCGGAGACCCAGTACTTC.

This chain links TRBV6-4 with TRBJ1-1; TRBD1 might be the D (6 bases). Germline assignment: CDR1 MRHNA and CDR2 SNTAGT. CDR3 size: 15 residues. V was clipped by 6 bases and J by 4 bases, with 18 bases between them. CDR3 sequence reads: CASRLAGVPPTEAFF. CDR3 in DNA: TGTGCCAGCAGATTAGCAGGGGTTCCCCCCACTGAAGCTTTCTTT.

V gene TRBV3-1 (or the pseudogene TRBV3-2) combines with J gene TRBJ1-1; the D gene is possibly TRBD1 (5 bases). Looked up from germline, CDR1 is LGHDT and CDR2 is YNNKEL (reference sequence). V lost 5 bases and J lost 5, with 12 bases in between. The CDR3 has 13 residues. CDR3 DNA sequence: TGTGCCAGCAGCAAGGACGGGGGGACTGAAGCTTTCTTT. Encoded protein: CASSKDGGTEAFF.

The chain recombines TRBV7-9 with TRBJ2-1, with 10 nucleotides matching TRBD1. V shed 1 base, J shed 5 bases, and the junction held 5 bases outside the gene matches. This CDR3 region has 16 residues. Germline V gene sequence: CDR1 SEHNR, CDR2 FQNEAQ (reference sequence). CDR3 in amino acids: CASSLGPGQGNNEQFF. In DNA, the CDR3 is TGTGCCAGCAGCTTAGGACCGGGACAGGGGAACAATGAGCAGTTCTTC.

The rearrangement links TRBV10-3 to TRBJ2-7; 10 bases align to TRBD1. This CDR3 has 18 residues. Trimming removed 4 bases from V and 2 bases from J; junction bases left unmatched: 14. Germline V lookup: CDR1 ENHRY, CDR2 SYGVKD. The CDR3 protein is CAISVPGGGTGETYEQYF. The CDR3 DNA sequence: TGTGCCATCAGTGTCCCGGGGGGAGGGACAGGGGAAACCTACGAGCAGTACTTC.

The V gene is TRBV5-4, the J gene TRBJ2-5; TRBD1 might be the D (6 bases). Germline V gives CDR1 SGHNT, CDR2 YYREEE (reference sequence). Trimming left V 3 bases short and J 5 bases short, with 14 bases between. This CDR3 is built from 14 residues. The CDR3 spells CASSYRVNPETQYF. The CDR3 DNA reads TGTGCCAGCAGCTACAGGGTGAACCCGGAGACCCAGTACTTC.

The genes are TRBV12-3 or TRBV12-4 and TRBJ2-7; perhaps TRBD2 as D (5 bases). The CDR3 spans 12 residues. The ends were cut back, 8 bases at V and 1 base at J, with 9 bases in the middle. The CDR3 region is CASGRGSYEQYF. CDR3 DNA: TGTGCCAGCGGCCGGGGTTCCTACGAGCAGTACTTC.

V and J are TRBV5-4 and TRBJ2-2, with TRBD2 matching 8 bases. Germline loops: CDR1 SGHNT, CDR2 YYREEE (reference sequence). The CDR3 totals 16 residues. Trimming at V came to 4 bases and at J to 4 bases, leaving 9 bases not matched to a gene. CDR3 nucleotide sequence: TGTGCCAGCAGCAAGAGTGTTAGCGGGATCACCGGGGAGCTGTTTTTT. Translating gives CASSKSVSGITGELFF.

The V and J genes are TRBV19 and TRBJ1-1; D is unresolved. Germline values: CDR1 LNHDA, CDR2 SQIVND (reference sequence). V dropped 2 bases and J dropped 1 base, with 5 bases sitting between them. The CDR3 sequence is 13 residues long. The CDR3: CASSIFRNTEAFF. CDR3 in DNA: TGTGCCAGTAGTATATTTAGGAACACTGAAGCTTTCTTT. The full variable domain, its missing parts supplied by reference TRBV19 and TRBJ1-1, is DGGITQSPKYLFRKEGQNVTLSCEQNLNHDAMYWYRQDPGQGLRLIYYSQIVNDFQKGDIAEGYSVSREKKESFPLTVTSAQKNPTAFYLCASSIFRNTEAFFGQGTRLTVV.

V gene TRBV7-9 combines with J gene TRBJ2-1; D is uncertain. The CDR3 runs to 15 residues. The germline gives CDR1 SEHNR, CDR2 FQNEAQ (reference sequence). The ends were cut back, 1 base at V and 0 bases at J, with 7 bases in the middle. The CDR3 coding sequence is TGTGCCAGCAGCTTAGACACCAACTCCTACAATGAGCAGTTCTTC. This codes for CASSLDTNSYNEQFF.

J is TRBJ1-5 and V is TRBV12-3 or TRBV12-4, with D uncertain. The V end was cut by 6 bases, the J end by 4 bases, with 10 bases between. The CDR3 covers 13 residues. CDR3 in DNA: TGTGCCAGCAGCAGGCCAGCTAATCAGCCCCAGCATTTT. Amino acids: CASSRPANQPQHF.

This chain uses TRBV5-3 with TRBJ1-1; D remains unclear. TRBV5-3 belongs to the ORF category, with a function that is uncertain. V was clipped by 0 bases and J by 1 base, with 16 bases between them. The CDR3 length is 17 residues. The DNA of the CDR3 is TGTGCCAGAAGCTTGGGCCACGGTCCGGGAAGGAACACTGAAGCTTTCTTT. This sequence encodes CARSLGHGPGRNTEAFF.

The chain combines TRBV7-3 with TRBJ1-2; 9 bases align to TRBD1. V was clipped by 2 bases and J by 8 bases; unmatched bases: 3. CDR1 and CDR2 from the germline V gene are SGHTA and FQGTGA. The CDR3 has 13 residues. CDR3 region: CASSLGTGLGYTF. The DNA of the CDR3 is TGTGCCAGCAGCTTAGGGACAGGGCTCGGCTACACCTTC.

J is TRBJ1-2 and V is TRBV7-8, with D perhaps matching TRBD1 (6 bases). There are 13 residues in the CDR3. Germline lookup yields CDR1 SGHVS and CDR2 FQNEAQ. Trimming left V 7 bases short and J 8 bases short, with 17 bases between. The CDR3 spells CASIPQGMGGYTF. DNA of the CDR3: TGTGCCAGCATCCCACAGGGAATGGGGGGCTACACCTTC.

The chain recombines TRBV29-1 with TRBJ2-7; 7 bases are a match to TRBD2. The V and J ends lost 4 bases and 0 bases, in that order; junction bases with no gene match: 9. The V gene's germline CDR1 is SQVTM and CDR2 ANQGSEA. There are 15 residues in the CDR3. CDR3 sequence (DNA): TGCAGCGTTGGAGGTCTAGCGGAGAGCTCCTACGAGCAGTACTTC. It translates to CSVGGLAESSYEQYF.

This rearrangement joins TRBV5-6 to TRBJ1-4; 7 nucleotides match TRBD1. CDR1 SGHDT and CDR2 YYEEEE come from the germline V gene. V lost 4 bases, J lost 2 bases, and 11 bases stayed unmatched. The CDR3 covers 17 residues. CDR3 nucleotide sequence: TGTGCCAGCAGCGTAACCTTAGGGGGCGCGACTAATGAAAAACTGTTTTTT. Its protein product is CASSVTLGGATNEKLFF.

The chain has TRBV5-8 and TRBJ2-1; 9 bases are a match to TRBD2. This CDR3 comprises 18 residues. Losses at the gene ends were 0 bases for V and 0 bases for J; bases not matched to a gene: 7. CDR1 and CDR2 from the germline V gene are SGHTS and YDEGEE. CDR3 protein: CASSLVLAGRSSYNEQFF. In nucleotides, the CDR3 is TGTGCCAGCAGCTTGGTTCTAGCGGGGCGTAGCTCCTACAATGAGCAGTTCTTC.

This clone has only a few counts. The V call is TRBV12-5, the J call TRBJ1-5; D possibly corresponds to TRBD1 (5 bases). The length of the CDR3 is 14 residues. Trimming pared 6 bases from V and 3 bases from J, leaving 12 bases between. Germline V lookup: CDR1 LGHNT, CDR2 FRNRAP. The CDR3 DNA is TGTGCTAGTGGCGGATCGGGGGACAATCAGCCCCAGCATTTT. This translates into CASGGSGDNQPQHF.

This clone came up once. This chain uses TRBV28 with TRBJ2-1; 10 bases are a match to TRBD2. The V and J ends lost 6 bases and 5 bases, in that order; junction bases with no gene match: 10. This CDR3 spans 16 amino acids. Per germline, CDR1 MDHEN and CDR2 SYDVKM. The CDR3 protein is CASSPTTSGFHNEQFF. In nucleotides, the CDR3 is TGTGCCAGCAGCCCTACGACTAGCGGGTTCCACAATGAGCAGTTCTTC.

As DNA, the CDR3 is TGTGCCAGCAGCGCCCTCTTGGGGGGCGGGGAGCTGTTTTTT. The encoded protein is CASSALLGGGELFF. The chain combines TRBV9 with TRBJ2-2, with a possible D match to TRBD2 (6 bases). In germline, CDR1 is SGDLS, CDR2 YYNGEE. Trimming pared 3 bases from V and 7 bases from J, leaving 13 bases between. The CDR3 extends over 14 amino acids.

This rearrangement joins TRBV19 to TRBJ2-1; D possibly corresponds to TRBD2 (6 bases). Trimming left V 5 bases short and J 10 bases short, with 12 bases between. This CDR3 is built from 12 residues. Germline V gives CDR1 LNHDA, CDR2 SQIVND (reference sequence). The CDR3 here is CASSGAGREQFF. The CDR3 DNA is TGTGCCAGTAGTGGGGCGGGGAGGGAGCAGTTCTTC.

The sample holds a few counts of this clone. The rearrangement joins TRBV29-1 to TRBJ1-2, with unresolved D. Looked up from germline, CDR1 is SQVTM and CDR2 is ANQGSEA. The V end was cut by 6 bases, the J end by 4 bases, with 15 bases between. The CDR3 has 13 amino acids. CDR3: CSVDGGSSYGYTF. For the CDR3, the DNA is TGCAGCGTCGACGGAGGGTCTAGCTATGGCTACACCTTC.

The J gene is TRBJ2-5, the V gene TRBV25-1, with 7 nucleotides matching TRBD2. The germline V gene has CDR1 MGHDK and CDR2 SYGVNS. The J segment lost 5 bases and the V segment lost 9 bases, leaving 9 bases of the junction unmatched. The CDR3 has 13 amino acids. CDR3 sequence (DNA): TGTGCCAGTATGCCTAGCGGAGCGGAGACCCAGTACTTC. As protein: CASMPSGAETQYF.

This clone came up once. V gene TRBV9 combines with J gene TRBJ1-1; tentative D call: TRBD1 (5 bases). CDR3 length: 14 residues. Looked up from germline, CDR1 is SGDLS and CDR2 is YYNGEE. Trimming took off 4 bases at V and 0 bases at J, with 10 bases between the two ends. CDR3 residues: CASSPTGVNTEAFF. CDR3 sequence (DNA): TGTGCCAGCAGCCCAACAGGAGTGAACACTGAAGCTTTCTTT.